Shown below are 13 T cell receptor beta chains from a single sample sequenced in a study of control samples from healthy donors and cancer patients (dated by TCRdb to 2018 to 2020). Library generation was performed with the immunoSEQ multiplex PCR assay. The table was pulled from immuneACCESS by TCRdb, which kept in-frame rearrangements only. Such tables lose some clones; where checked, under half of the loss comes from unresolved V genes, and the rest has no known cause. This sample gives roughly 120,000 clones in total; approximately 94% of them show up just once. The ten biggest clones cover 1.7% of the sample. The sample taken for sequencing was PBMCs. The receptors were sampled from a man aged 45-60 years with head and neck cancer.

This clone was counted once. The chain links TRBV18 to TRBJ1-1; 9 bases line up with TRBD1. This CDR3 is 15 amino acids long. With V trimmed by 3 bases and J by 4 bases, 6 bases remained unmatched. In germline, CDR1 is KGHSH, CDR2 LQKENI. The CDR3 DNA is TGTGCCAGCTCACCCGTACAGGGGGCGAGCACTGAAGCTTTCTTT. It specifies CASSPVQGASTEAFF.

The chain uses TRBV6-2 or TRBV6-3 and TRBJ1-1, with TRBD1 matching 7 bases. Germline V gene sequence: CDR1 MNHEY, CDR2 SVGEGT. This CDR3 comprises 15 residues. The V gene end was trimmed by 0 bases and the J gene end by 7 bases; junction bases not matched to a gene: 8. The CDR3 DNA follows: TGTGCCAGCAGTTACTCGTCACAGGGGACGCTTGAAGCTTTCTTT. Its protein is CASSYSSQGTLEAFF.

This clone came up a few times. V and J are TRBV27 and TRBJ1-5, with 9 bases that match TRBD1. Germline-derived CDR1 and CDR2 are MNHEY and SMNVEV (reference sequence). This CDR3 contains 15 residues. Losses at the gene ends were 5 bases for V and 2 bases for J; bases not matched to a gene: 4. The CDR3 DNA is TGTGCCAGCAGTCCCCGGACAGGGGGCAATCAGCCCCAGCATTTT. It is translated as CASSPRTGGNQPQHF.

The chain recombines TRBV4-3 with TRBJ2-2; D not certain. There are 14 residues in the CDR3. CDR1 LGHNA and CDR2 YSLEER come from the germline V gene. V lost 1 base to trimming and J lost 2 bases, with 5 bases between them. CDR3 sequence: CASSQARNTGELFF. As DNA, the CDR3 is TGCGCCAGCAGCCAAGCTCGAAACACCGGGGAGCTGTTTTTT.

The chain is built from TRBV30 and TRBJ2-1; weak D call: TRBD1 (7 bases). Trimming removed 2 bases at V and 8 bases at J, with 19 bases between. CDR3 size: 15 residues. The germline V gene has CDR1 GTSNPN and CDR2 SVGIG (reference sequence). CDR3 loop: CAWSRGPEGADEQFF. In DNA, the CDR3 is TGTGCCTGGAGTAGGGGGCCGGAGGGGGCGGATGAGCAGTTCTTC.

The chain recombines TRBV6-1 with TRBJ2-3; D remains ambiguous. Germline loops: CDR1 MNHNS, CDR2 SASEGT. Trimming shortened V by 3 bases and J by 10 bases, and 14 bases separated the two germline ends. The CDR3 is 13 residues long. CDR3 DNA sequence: TGTGCCAGCAGTGATCTAGTTCTCCTGGCGCAGTATTTT. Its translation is CASSDLVLLAQYF.

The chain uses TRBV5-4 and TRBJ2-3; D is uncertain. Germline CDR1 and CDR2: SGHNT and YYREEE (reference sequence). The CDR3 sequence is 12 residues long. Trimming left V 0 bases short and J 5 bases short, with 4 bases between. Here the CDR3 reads CASSLEVDTQYF. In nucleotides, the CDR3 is TGTGCCAGCAGCTTGGAGGTAGATACGCAGTATTTT.

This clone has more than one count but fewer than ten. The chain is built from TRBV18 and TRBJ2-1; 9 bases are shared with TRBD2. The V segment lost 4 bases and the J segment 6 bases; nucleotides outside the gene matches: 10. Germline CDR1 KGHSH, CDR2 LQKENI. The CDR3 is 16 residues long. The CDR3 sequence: CASSLTLAGTINEQFF. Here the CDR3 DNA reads TGTGCCAGCTCACTAACTCTAGCGGGGACGATCAATGAGCAGTTCTTC.

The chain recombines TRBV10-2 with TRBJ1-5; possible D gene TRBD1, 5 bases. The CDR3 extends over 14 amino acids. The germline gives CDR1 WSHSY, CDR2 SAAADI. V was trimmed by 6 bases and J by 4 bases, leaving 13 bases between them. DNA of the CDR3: TGCGCCAGCAGAAACCCACAGGAGAATCAGCCCCAGCATTTT. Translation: CASRNPQENQPQHF.

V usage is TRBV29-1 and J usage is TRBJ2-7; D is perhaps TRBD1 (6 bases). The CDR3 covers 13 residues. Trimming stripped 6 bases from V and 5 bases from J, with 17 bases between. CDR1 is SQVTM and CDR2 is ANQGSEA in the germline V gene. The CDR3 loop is CSVAQGSGNEQYF. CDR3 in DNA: TGCAGCGTCGCACAGGGTTCGGGCAACGAGCAGTACTTC.

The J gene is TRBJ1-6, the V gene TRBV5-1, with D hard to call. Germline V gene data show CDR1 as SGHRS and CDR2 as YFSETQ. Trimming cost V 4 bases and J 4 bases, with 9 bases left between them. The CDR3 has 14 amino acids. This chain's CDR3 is CASSRSSYNSPLHF. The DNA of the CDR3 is TGCGCCAGCAGCAGGTCCAGTTATAATTCACCCCTCCACTTT.

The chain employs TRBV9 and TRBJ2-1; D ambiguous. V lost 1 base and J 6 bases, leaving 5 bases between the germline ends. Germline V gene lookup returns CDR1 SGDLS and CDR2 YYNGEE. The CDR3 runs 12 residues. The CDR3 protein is CASSVWGNEQFF. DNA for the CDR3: TGTGCCAGCAGCGTATGGGGCAATGAGCAGTTCTTC.

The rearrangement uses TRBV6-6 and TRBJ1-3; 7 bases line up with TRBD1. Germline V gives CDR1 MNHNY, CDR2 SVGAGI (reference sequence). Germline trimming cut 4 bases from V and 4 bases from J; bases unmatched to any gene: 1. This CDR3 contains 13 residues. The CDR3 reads CASSLDRGNTIYF. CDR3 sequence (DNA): TGTGCCAGCAGTTTGGACAGGGGAAACACCATATATTTT.